Listed here are 18 T cell receptor beta chains from one sample, sequenced in a study of blood T cell repertoires in COVID-19 (dated by TCRdb to 2018 to 2020). The library was built by means of the immunoSEQ multiplex PCR assay. This is the immuneACCESS table as TCRdb keeps it, with only in-frame sequences that have V and J called. A part of the clones is gone; compared with another copy, unresolved V genes explain less than half, and the rest is unexplained. This sample lists about 440,000 clones; about nine tenths were detected once. Together, the top ten hold about 0.6% of the sample. The source material was PBMCs or T cells enriched from blood (not recorded which). Receptor source: a man younger than 30 who had recovered from COVID-19.

As to this clone: Additional DNA sequences in this sample encode the identical CDR3. This chain connects TRBV28 to TRBJ1-5, with TRBD1 identical over 10 bases. Germline assignment: CDR1 MDHEN and CDR2 SYDVKM. The CDR3 is 15 amino acids. J gave up 4 bases and V 6 bases, and 6 bases lay outside the gene matches. This chain's CDR3 is CASSPGQGNNQPQHF. The CDR3 DNA sequence: TGTGCCAGCAGCCCGGGACAGGGGAATAATCAGCCCCAGCATTTT.

The J gene is TRBJ1-2, the V gene TRBV3-1 (or the pseudogene TRBV3-2); tentative D call: TRBD1 (6 bases). V lost 1 base to trimming and J lost 8 bases, with 11 bases between them. Germline-derived CDR1 and CDR2 are LGHDT and YNNKEL (reference sequence). The CDR3 length is 13 residues. CDR3 amino acids: CASSQVQGGGYTF. The CDR3 DNA reads TGTGCCAGCAGCCAAGTACAGGGCGGAGGCTACACCTTC.

The chain carries TRBV9 and TRBJ2-6; TRBD2 matches 7 bases. The CDR3 totals 22 residues. Germline V CDR1 and CDR2: SGDLS, YYNGEE. The V and J ends lost 1 base and 0 bases, in that order; junction bases with no gene match: 19. CDR3 in DNA: TGTGCCAGCAGCGTAAATCTATGGTTCGAGCGGGGCCGGGGCTCTGGGGCCAACGTCCTGACTTTC. Translated: CASSVNLWFERGRGSGANVLTF. The variable domain in full, with the rest retrieved from reference TRBV9 and TRBJ2-6, is DSGVTQTPKHLITATGQRVTLRCSPRSGDLSVYWYQQSLDQGLQFLIQYYNGEERAKGNILERFSAQQFPDLHSELNLSSLELGDSALYFCASSVNLWFERGRGSGANVLTFGAGSRLTVL.

The chain combines TRBV2 with TRBJ2-2; 8 nucleotides align to TRBD1. V shed 6 bases, J shed 4 bases, and the junction held 4 bases outside the gene matches. The germline V gene encodes CDR1 SNHLY and CDR2 FYNNEI. This CDR3 has 14 residues. CDR3 amino acids: CASRSDRATGELFF. The DNA of the CDR3 is TGTGCCAGCAGGTCGGACAGGGCCACCGGGGAGCTGTTTTTT. The variable domain in full, completed from reference TRBV2 and TRBJ2-2, reads EPEVTQTPSHQVTQMGQEVILRCVPISNHLYFYWYRQILGQKVEFLVSFYNNEISEKSEIFDDQFSVERPDGSNFTLKIRSTKLEDSAMYFCASRSDRATGELFFGEGSRLTVL.

The chain uses TRBV4-1 and TRBJ2-1; perhaps TRBD1 as D (5 bases). With 0 bases removed from V and 5 bases from J, the gap between germline ends came to 8 bases. Germline CDR1 and CDR2: MGHRA and YSYEKL. CDR3 length: 14 residues. CDR3 DNA sequence: TGCGCCAGCAGCCAAGAGGCAGGGAACAATGAGCAGTTCTTC. This codes for CASSQEAGNNEQFF.

The CDR3 loop reads CASSVGLPNSPLHF. CDR3 DNA sequence: TGTGCCAGCAGCGTGGGACTACCTAATTCACCCCTCCACTTT. The rearrangement uses TRBV9 and TRBJ1-6; D is possibly TRBD1 (5 bases). The CDR3 contains 14 residues. Per the germline V gene, CDR1 is SGDLS and CDR2 is YYNGEE. V lost 2 bases and J lost 6, with 9 bases in between. The complete variable domain, with remaining parts taken from reference TRBV9 and TRBJ1-6, reads DSGVTQTPKHLITATGQRVTLRCSPRSGDLSVYWYQQSLDQGLQFLIQYYNGEERAKGNILERFSAQQFPDLHSELNLSSLELGDSALYFCASSVGLPNSPLHFGNGTRLTVT.

This clone showed up just once. V gene TRBV6-1 combines with J gene TRBJ1-5, with D perhaps matching TRBD1 (5 bases). The CDR3 length is 16 residues. V dropped 4 bases and J dropped 0 bases, with 13 bases sitting between them. CDR1 is MNHNS, CDR2 SASEGT, per germline. The CDR3 sequence: CASSVSTVYSNQPQHF. The DNA for the CDR3 is TGTGCCAGCAGTGTATCGACAGTTTATAGCAATCAGCCCCAGCATTTT.

The chain combines TRBV7-9 with TRBJ2-5; D uncertain. The V gene lost 3 bases and the J gene lost 5 bases, with 4 bases spanning the gap. The CDR3 totals 11 residues. CDR1 and CDR2 (germline): SEHNR, FQNEAQ (reference sequence). CDR3 region: CASSFQETQYF. Written as DNA, the CDR3 is TGTGCCAGCAGCTTCCAGGAGACCCAGTACTTC. The entire variable domain, with the rest obtained from reference TRBV7-9 and TRBJ2-5, is as follows: DTGVSQNPRHKITKRGQNVTFRCDPISEHNRLYWYRQTLGQGPEFLTYFQNEAQLEKSRLLSDRFSAERPKGSFSTLEIQRTEQGDSAMYLCASSFQETQYFGPGTRLLVL.

CDR3 sequence reads: CASSPQDSLYGYTF. The DNA for the CDR3 is TGTGCCAGCTCACCACAGGACAGCCTCTATGGCTACACCTTC. The rearrangement links TRBV18 to TRBJ1-2; TRBD1 might be the D (6 bases). Germline CDR1 KGHSH, CDR2 LQKENI. Trimming cost V 1 base and J 4 bases, with 10 bases left between them. CDR3 size: 14 residues.

The CDR3 here is CASIRTGTTIRADTQYF. CDR3 DNA: TGTGCCAGCATTCGGACCGGGACTACTATTAGAGCAGATACGCAGTATTTT. The chain links TRBV6-6 to TRBJ2-3; 7 bases fit TRBD2. The CDR3 totals 17 residues. Per the germline V gene, CDR1 is MNHNY and CDR2 is SVGAGI (reference sequence). Trimming at V came to 7 bases and at J to 4 bases, leaving 17 bases not matched to a gene.

The rearrangement links TRBV19 to TRBJ2-3; 7 bases map to TRBD2. J lost 2 bases, V lost 4 bases, and 3 bases had no gene match. Germline CDR1 is LNHDA and CDR2 is SQIVND (reference sequence). The CDR3 loop spans 14 amino acids. The CDR3 DNA follows: TGTGCCAGTAGTACCGGGACTAACACAGATACGCAGTATTTT. Translating it yields CASSTGTNTDTQYF.

The genes are TRBV27 and TRBJ1-1; 7 nucleotides match TRBD1. This CDR3 is built from 13 residues. Germline V gene lookup returns CDR1 MNHEY and CDR2 SMNVEV (reference sequence). J gave up 6 bases and V 2 bases, and 3 bases lay outside the gene matches. Written as DNA, the CDR3 is TGTGCCAGCAGTTTAACAGGGGATCCTGAAGCTTTCTTT. Protein: CASSLTGDPEAFF.

The chain carries TRBV19 and TRBJ1-4; possible D gene TRBD1, 5 bases. There are 14 residues in the CDR3. In germline, CDR1 is LNHDA, CDR2 SQIVND (reference sequence). The V end lost 6 bases, the J end lost 7 bases, and 15 bases lay between the germline ends. The CDR3 reads CASRGRGSGEKLFF. In nucleotides, the CDR3 is TGTGCCAGTAGAGGTAGGGGTAGCGGTGAAAAACTGTTTTTT.

This chain uses TRBV11-2 with TRBJ1-1; no clear D. This CDR3 is 15 amino acids long. Trimming pared 5 bases from V and 2 bases from J, leaving 15 bases between. Germline V gene lookup returns CDR1 SGHAT and CDR2 FQNNGV. CDR3 amino acids: CASSPSLWANTEAFF. CDR3 nucleotides: TGTGCCAGCAGCCCATCATTGTGGGCAAACACTGAAGCTTTCTTT.

The sample holds a few counts of this clone. The chain employs TRBV5-1 and TRBJ1-2, with D possibly matching TRBD1 (5 bases). Deletions cut 3 bases from V and 1 base from J, with 19 bases between. The V gene's germline CDR1 is SGHRS and CDR2 YFSETQ. This CDR3 region has 17 residues. CDR3 residues: CASSWNPGQTDNYGYTF. In DNA form, the CDR3 reads TGCGCCAGCAGCTGGAACCCCGGACAAACCGATAACTATGGCTACACCTTC. Together with reference TRBV5-1 and TRBJ1-2, the CDR3 gives the full variable domain: KAGVTQTPRYLIKTRGQQVTLSCSPISGHRSVSWYQQTPGQGLQFLFEYFSETQRNKGNFPGRFSGRQFSNSRSEMNVSTLELGDSALYLCASSWNPGQTDNYGYTFGSGTRLTVV.

CDR3 nucleotides: TGTGCCAGCAGAGCAGGCCTCGTCGAAAAACTGTTTTTT. Protein product: CASRAGLVEKLFF. The rearrangement joins TRBV6-5 to TRBJ1-4; unclear D gene. V dropped 6 bases and J dropped 8 bases, with 13 bases sitting between them. Germline values: CDR1 MNHEY, CDR2 SVGAGI. CDR3 length: 13 residues.

This sequence joins TRBV27 and TRBJ1-1, with no clear D. The germline V gene has CDR1 MNHEY and CDR2 SMNVEV (reference sequence). The V gene lost 6 bases and the J gene lost 2 bases, with 13 bases spanning the gap. This CDR3 contains 14 residues. In DNA form, the CDR3 reads TGTGCCAGCAGGTTCCATCAGGCTAACACTGAAGCTTTCTTT. Translating it yields CASRFHQANTEAFF.

The chain has TRBV5-1 and TRBJ1-1, with 10 bases matching TRBD1. Germline CDR1 SGHRS, CDR2 YFSETQ. The CDR3 is 17 amino acids. V lost 3 bases to trimming and J lost 3 bases; unmatched junction nucleotides: 11. The CDR3 spells CASSSWRDRGKDTEAFF. CDR3 sequence (DNA): TGCGCCAGCAGCTCTTGGAGGGACAGGGGTAAGGACACTGAAGCTTTCTTT.